This TCR beta chain was documented in a study of lymphopenia after photon versus proton radiotherapy. Produced via immunoSEQ multiplex PCR; TCRdb's table is partial and in-frame only. Here the sample spans 39,000 or so clones, 90% to 95% being singletons. Study-wide results and caveats: Only patients who died were analyzed for survival; proton advantage is unproven.

J gave up 4 bases and V 8 bases, and 10 bases lay outside the gene matches. CDR3 length equals 15 residues. Germline loops: CDR1 MGHRA, CDR2 YSYEKL. In the case of this clone: Its antigen is not identified.

The sequenced sample was peripheral blood, obtained from a patient treated with photon-based radiotherapy. The rearrangement joins TRBV4-1 to TRBJ1-5; TRBD1 aligns across 8 bases. This sequence originates from a man between 60 and 70 years old with cholangiocarcinoma. The CDR3 loop reads CASSSGQGANQPQHF. The CDR3 coding sequence is TGCGCCAGCTCCTCGGGGCAGGGGGCTAATCAGCCCCAGCATTTT.